These T cell receptor beta chains were read from a single sample in a study of T cell responses to AZD1222 COVID-19 vaccine. The repertoire was sequenced with immunoSEQ multiplex PCR; TCRdb's copy has only in-frame clones and lacks some. Of roughly 84,000 clones listed, roughly 87% were seen once; the top ten hold approximately 1.5%. The sample consisted of peripheral blood, taken on day 0 of AZD1222 vaccination. The receptors originated from an adult in good health. Each CDR3 is given with its conserved first and last residue. D genes are given only for firm matches. Some rows have no size entry. The others give once, few or many, or a class for an expanded clone.

>-|TRBV7-9|-|TRBJ1-1
CASSSETEAFF
TGTGCCAGCAGCTCAGAGACTGAAGCTTTCTTT
>-|TRBV6-5|-|TRBJ1-1
CASSYLREAFF
TGTGCCAGCAGTTACCTCCGGGAAGCTTTCTTT
>TRBD1|TRBV15|-|TRBJ1-6
CATSATGANNSPLHF
TGTGCCACCAGCGCGACAGGGGCGAATAATTCACCCCTCCACTTT
>-|TRBV25-1|-|TRBJ1-2
CASSGAGGRGYGYTF
TGTGCCAGCAGTGGCGCCGGGGGGCGGGGCTATGGCTACACCTTC
>-|TRBV7-8|few|TRBJ2-7
CASSATDNSYEQYF
TGTGCCAGCAGCGCCACGGACAACTCCTACGAGCAGTACTTC
>TRBD2|TRBV19|-|TRBJ2-1
CASSRSGSQPYNEQFF
TGTGCCAGTAGTCGGAGCGGGAGTCAACCCTACAATGAGCAGTTCTTC
>-|TRBV27|-|TRBJ1-6
CASSLADYNSPLHF
TGTGCCAGCAGTTTGGCAGATTATAATTCACCCCTCCACTTT
>-|TRBV3-1/TRBV3-2|-|TRBJ1-3
CASSQVTENTIYF
TGTGCCAGCAGCCAAGTGACCGAAAACACCATATATTTT
>TRBD1|TRBV7-2|once|TRBJ1-1
CASSSQGGVTEAFF
TGTGCCAGCAGCTCCCAGGGGGGGGTAACTGAAGCTTTCTTT
>TRBD1|TRBV3-1/TRBV3-2|-|TRBJ2-5
CASSPSGTAKQETQYF
TGTGCCAGCAGCCCATCCGGGACAGCTAAGCAAGAGACCCAGTACTTC
>-|TRBV7-9|-|TRBJ1-3
CASSLSGPLNTIYF
TGTGCCAGCAGCTTATCGGGACCCTTAAACACCATATATTTT
>-|TRBV5-8|-|TRBJ2-7
CASSPSYEQYF
TGTGCCAGCAGCCCCTCCTACGAGCAGTACTTC
>-|TRBV10-2|-|TRBJ1-5
CASSESNAGNQPQHF
TGCGCCAGCAGTGAGTCGAACGCTGGGAATCAGCCCCAGCATTTT
>-|TRBV19|-|TRBJ1-1
CASRKSPNGDTEAFF
TGTGCCAGTAGAAAAAGCCCGAACGGGGACACTGAAGCTTTCTTT
>-|TRBV6-5|once|TRBJ1-1
CASTRFGSGDTEAFF
TGTGCCAGCACGAGGTTTGGGTCGGGGGACACTGAAGCTTTCTTT